The 27 T cell receptor beta chains in this list originate from one sample, sequenced in a study of cytomegalovirus exposure and HLA in healthy donors. The PCR used 60 Vbeta and 13 Jbeta primers. Profiled with immunoSEQ multiplex PCR; TCRdb holds only in-frame clones, not every one. The repertoire includes some 99,000 clones, around 72% of them detected once, and about 2% sits in the top ten. Sequencing was carried out using PBMCs. All receptors derive from a male donor in good health and CMV-seronegative.

The rearrangement joins TRBV7-8 to TRBJ1-1, with D maybe TRBD1 (5 bases). Germline loops: CDR1 SGHVS, CDR2 FQNEAQ. CDR3 length: 14 residues. V was trimmed by 4 bases and J by 2 bases, leaving 11 bases between them. DNA of the CDR3: TGTGCCAGCAGCTCGCAGACAGTCAACACTGAAGCTTTCTTT. Protein product: CASSSQTVNTEAFF.

The chain carries TRBV27 and TRBJ2-5, with 10 bases matching TRBD1. The DNA end favors TRBJ2-7, so the J call may be wrong. Germline CDR1 MNHEY, CDR2 SMNVEV (reference sequence). This CDR3 comprises 15 residues. The CDR3 DNA reads as TGTGCCAGCAGTCCGCCGGACAGGGGGAACCACGAGCAGTACTTC. It specifies CASSPPDRGNHEQYF.

This clone was seen a few times. The chain recombines TRBV6-1 with TRBJ1-5; D is perhaps TRBD1 (5 bases). CDR1 and CDR2 (germline): MNHNS, SASEGT. This CDR3 has 15 residues. The ends were cut back, 3 bases at V and 3 bases at J, with 12 bases in the middle. DNA of the CDR3: TGTGCCAGCAGTGAGGGGCAGGGTCTCAATCAGCCCCAGCATTTT. Protein: CASSEGQGLNQPQHF.

V is TRBV30 and J is TRBJ1-3; no firm D call. Trimming stripped 8 bases from V and 0 bases from J, with 14 bases between. Germline CDR1 and CDR2: GTSNPN and SVGIG (reference sequence). There are 14 residues in the CDR3. For the CDR3, the DNA is TGTGCCCTTGAGGGAAAAAGCTCTGGAAACACCATATATTTT. Encoded protein: CALEGKSSGNTIYF.

The chain couples TRBV7-2 to TRBJ2-2, with 8 bases aligning to TRBD2. V lost 5 bases to trimming and J lost 6 bases; unmatched junction nucleotides: 5. This CDR3 is 14 amino acids long. Per germline, CDR1 SGHTA and CDR2 FQGNSA. CDR3 coding DNA: TGTGCCAGCAGCGGGTGGCGGGGGGCCGGGGAGCTGTTTTTT. Encoded protein: CASSGWRGAGELFF.

This sequence joins TRBV30 and TRBJ2-5; D not resolved. The CDR3 is made up of 13 amino acids. The V and J ends lost 2 bases and 1 base respectively, with 8 bases between them. Germline CDR1 GTSNPN, CDR2 SVGIG (reference sequence). CDR3 residues: CAWSQRLQETQYF. The CDR3 coding sequence is TGTGCCTGGAGTCAGCGCCTCCAAGAGACCCAGTACTTC.

This chain links TRBV9 with TRBJ2-7, with 9 positions matching TRBD1. This CDR3 is built from 15 residues. Germline V gene lookup returns CDR1 SGDLS and CDR2 YYNGEE. The J segment lost 6 bases and the V segment lost 1 base, leaving 8 bases of the junction unmatched. The CDR3: CASSVSGDRVGEQYF. As DNA, the CDR3 is TGTGCCAGCAGCGTAAGTGGGGACAGGGTAGGCGAGCAGTACTTC.

The rearrangement uses TRBV6-5 and TRBJ2-5; perhaps TRBD2 as D (7 bases). CDR1 and CDR2 from the germline V gene are MNHEY and SVGAGI. With 6 bases removed from V and 8 bases from J, the gap between germline ends came to 19 bases. The length of the CDR3 is 14 residues. The CDR3 DNA reads as TGTGCCAGCAGCCCCGAGGGGAGGGGGAGAACCCAGTACTTC. Protein product: CASSPEGRGRTQYF.

This clone was counted a few times. The V and J genes are TRBV7-9 and TRBJ2-7, with a weak D call TRBD1 (6 bases). Germline V gene data show CDR1 as SEHNR and CDR2 as FQNEAQ (reference sequence). This CDR3 region has 14 residues. Trimming cost V 3 bases and J 0 bases, with 9 bases left between them. CDR3 in DNA: TGTGCCAGCAGCTTCCAGGGGCTCTCCTACGAGCAGTACTTC. Protein product: CASSFQGLSYEQYF.

V gene TRBV9 combines with J gene TRBJ2-3; D is unresolved. CDR1 is SGDLS and CDR2 is YYNGEE in the germline V gene. V shed 2 bases and J shed 5 bases, with 12 bases lying between them. This CDR3 spans 14 amino acids. CDR3 sequence reads: CASSVGPPGDTQYF. The CDR3 DNA is TGTGCCAGCAGCGTTGGGCCCCCCGGAGATACGCAGTATTTT.

This clone was seen just once. The chain links TRBV4-1 to TRBJ2-1; 8 positions agree with TRBD2. J was trimmed by 1 base and V by 2 bases; bases with no gene match: 4. This CDR3 contains 16 residues. Germline V gene sequence: CDR1 MGHRA, CDR2 YSYEKL. In DNA form, the CDR3 reads TGCGCCAGCAGCCAACACTTAGCGGGGTCCTACAATGAGCAGTTCTTC. It specifies CASSQHLAGSYNEQFF.

CDR3 coding DNA: TGTGCCAGCTCACCACCGACTAGCGGCTACGAGCAGTACTTC. Protein product: CASSPPTSGYEQYF. The V call is TRBV18, the J call TRBJ2-7, with 9 nucleotides matching TRBD2. The V gene end was trimmed by 0 bases and the J gene end by 3 bases; junction bases not matched to a gene: 0. Germline V gene data show CDR1 as KGHSH and CDR2 as LQKENI. The CDR3 length is 14 residues.

The chain carries TRBV5-4 and TRBJ2-5; TRBD1 agrees at 7 bases. Germline V gene sequence: CDR1 SGHNT, CDR2 YYREEE (reference sequence). The CDR3 runs 15 residues. Trimming cost V 0 bases and J 3 bases; bases outside gene matches: 5. The DNA of the CDR3 is TGTGCCAGCAGCTTGGACAGGGGCAGGGAAGAGACCCAGTACTTC. This encodes CASSLDRGREETQYF.

J is TRBJ1-2 and V is TRBV5-1, with a weak D call TRBD1 (6 bases). The CDR3 spans 15 residues. Germline V gene data show CDR1 as SGHRS and CDR2 as YFSETQ. The V end was cut by 0 bases, the J end by 3 bases, with 12 bases between. This chain's CDR3 is CASSLERPGDYGYTF. The DNA for the CDR3 is TGCGCCAGCAGCTTGGAGCGGCCAGGGGACTATGGCTACACCTTC.

The chain recombines TRBV4-1 with TRBJ2-7, with D perhaps matching TRBD2 (6 bases). The CDR3 sequence is 15 residues long. Germline V gene lookup returns CDR1 MGHRA and CDR2 YSYEKL. Trimming removed 4 bases at V and 0 bases at J, with 13 bases between. CDR3 coding DNA: TGCGCCAGCAGCCGCCAAGGGACTGACTCCTACGAGCAGTACTTC. Translation: CASSRQGTDSYEQYF.

The CDR3 loop reads CASSVRFRTNHTGELFF. For the CDR3, the DNA is TGTGCCAGCAGCGTAAGGTTTAGGACTAACCACACCGGGGAGCTGTTTTTT. The V call is TRBV9, the J call TRBJ2-2; possibly TRBD2 for D (6 bases). The CDR3 totals 17 residues. The V end was cut by 1 base, the J end by 3 bases, with 16 bases between. From germline, CDR1 is SGDLS and CDR2 YYNGEE.

The chain is built from TRBV29-1 and TRBJ1-5, with D hard to call. With 5 bases removed from V and 0 bases from J, the gap between germline ends came to 14 bases. CDR1 SQVTM and CDR2 ANQGSEA come from the germline V gene. The length of the CDR3 is 15 residues. The CDR3 reads CSVKSTGDSNQPQHF. DNA of the CDR3: TGCAGCGTTAAATCGACGGGAGATAGCAATCAGCCCCAGCATTTT.

This sequence joins TRBV6-5 and TRBJ2-7, with TRBD1 matching over 7 bases. This CDR3 spans 13 amino acids. Germline values: CDR1 MNHEY, CDR2 SVGAGI. The trim removed 4 bases at V and 7 bases at J, leaving 7 bases unmatched. CDR3 loop: CASSSTGTGEQYF. CDR3 in DNA: TGTGCCAGCAGTTCGACAGGGACCGGGGAGCAGTACTTC.

This sequence joins TRBV28 and TRBJ2-7; D might be TRBD1 (6 bases). V was shortened by 3 bases and J by 6 bases, with 12 bases between the two germline ends. Germline-derived CDR1 and CDR2 are MDHEN and SYDVKM. CDR3 size: 13 residues. The CDR3 protein is CASSFSGQREQYF. DNA for the CDR3: TGTGCCAGCAGTTTTTCCGGACAGCGCGAGCAGTACTTC.

This clone was counted only a few times. The V gene is TRBV29-1, the J gene TRBJ1-6; D gene uncertain. Trimming removed 5 bases at V and 7 bases at J, with 12 bases between. Germline CDR1 and CDR2: SQVTM and ANQGSEA. The CDR3 consists of 13 residues. CDR3 in amino acids: CSVLDTVNSPLHF. For the CDR3, the DNA is TGCAGCGTTTTAGACACAGTAAATTCACCCCTCCACTTT.

The genes are TRBV7-9 and TRBJ2-2; 10 bases match TRBD2. CDR1 SEHNR and CDR2 FQNEAQ come from the germline V gene (reference sequence). CDR3 length: 14 residues. After removal of 6 bases from V and 4 bases from J, the junction contained 2 bases not matched to a gene. The CDR3 here is CASRRLAGTGELFF. For the CDR3, the DNA is TGTGCCAGCAGACGACTAGCGGGCACCGGGGAGCTGTTTTTT.

The gene calls are TRBV5-1 and TRBJ2-5, with 11 nucleotides matching TRBD2. Per the germline V gene, CDR1 is SGHRS and CDR2 is YFSETQ. V lost 4 bases and J lost 1; bases outside the gene matches: 3. The CDR3 is 15 amino acids. The CDR3 DNA reads TGCGCCAGCAGCACAGGACTAGCGGGCCAAGAGACCCAGTACTTC. Protein: CASSTGLAGQETQYF.

The V gene is TRBV2, the J gene TRBJ1-1; TRBD1 matches at 7 bases. Germline lookup yields CDR1 SNHLY and CDR2 FYNNEI. V was pared by 4 bases and J by 1 base, with 3 bases of the junction left unmatched. The CDR3 spans 14 residues. CDR3 nucleotides: TGTGCCAGCAGTGTGTGGGACAGGAACACTGAAGCTTTCTTT. Its translation is CASSVWDRNTEAFF. The variable domain in full, completed from reference TRBV2 and TRBJ1-1, reads EPEVTQTPSHQVTQMGQEVILRCVPISNHLYFYWYRQILGQKVEFLVSFYNNEISEKSEIFDDQFSVERPDGSNFTLKIRSTKLEDSAMYFCASSVWDRNTEAFFGQGTRLTVV.

The V call is TRBV4-3, the J call TRBJ2-7; 9 nucleotides align to TRBD2. There are 16 residues in the CDR3. CDR1 and CDR2 from the germline V gene are LGHNA and YSLEER. With 0 bases clipped from V and 3 bases from J, the junction kept 6 bases outside the gene matches. Here the CDR3 reads CASSQDMASGIYEQYF. The CDR3, as DNA: TGCGCCAGCAGCCAAGATATGGCTAGCGGGATCTACGAGCAGTACTTC.

DNA for the CDR3: TGTGCCAGCAGCTTAGTCCCCTCGGGGGCCAACGTCCTGACTTTC. Translating gives CASSLVPSGANVLTF. The chain couples TRBV7-3 to TRBJ2-6; no clear D gene. CDR1 and CDR2 (germline): SGHTA, FQGTGA. The CDR3 has 15 amino acids. Trimming removed 2 bases at V and 4 bases at J, with 9 bases between.

A few counts support this clone. The chain is built from TRBV5-4 and TRBJ2-5; 10 bases are shared with TRBD2. Germline trimming cut 2 bases from V and 5 bases from J; bases unmatched to any gene: 3. Germline CDR1 SGHNT, CDR2 YYREEE (reference sequence). The CDR3 runs to 14 residues. The CDR3 DNA reads TGTGCCAGCAGCTTATCTAGCGGGAGTGAGACCCAGTACTTC. Amino acids: CASSLSSGSETQYF.

The chain recombines TRBV7-2 with TRBJ1-3, with D possibly being TRBD1 (6 bases). The CDR3 is made up of 15 amino acids. Trimming shortened V by 5 bases and J by 5 bases, and 16 bases separated the two germline ends. Germline V lookup: CDR1 SGHTA, CDR2 FQGNSA. Here the CDR3 reads CASSVGTMSRNTIYF. Here the CDR3 DNA reads TGTGCCAGCAGCGTCGGGACAATGTCGAGAAACACCATATATTTT.